The rows below give T cell receptor beta chains drawn from one sample of a study of cytomegalovirus exposure and HLA in healthy donors. Sequencing used immunoSEQ multiplex PCR; TCRdb keeps in-frame clones, though not all of them. The sample consists of approximately 140,000 clones, about 80% of them appearing once. Specimen: PBMCs. Receptor source: a woman between 40 and 55 years old in good health and CMV-seronegative. Each CDR3 is given with its conserved first and last residue. Fields, in order: D gene, J gene, V gene, clone size, CDR3 DNA, CDR3 protein. The D gene is left open where the match is weak. Some rows mark clone size as missing; the rest say once, few, many or name a class of expanded clone.

- | TRBJ2-7 | TRBV4-3 | few | TGCGCCAGCAGCCAAGGTGCTCCGGGACACTCCTACGAGCAGTACTTC | CASSQGAPGHSYEQYF
- | TRBJ2-2 | TRBV6-5 | - | TGTGCCAGCAGTTACTCGAACAGAAACACCGGGGAGCTGTTTTTT | CASSYSNRNTGELFF
- | TRBJ2-3 | TRBV6-5 | - | TGTGCCAGCAGAAAACAGGGCCCCGATACGCAGTATTTT | CASRKQGPDTQYF
- | TRBJ1-2 | TRBV13 | - | TGTGCCAGCAGCTTAGCAGGGGTCTATGGCTACACCTTC | CASSLAGVYGYTF
TRBD2 | TRBJ2-7 | TRBV7-8 | - | TGTGCCAGCAGCTCACCGCGGGCTAGCGGGAGGGGGTACGAGCAGTACTTC | CASSSPRASGRGYEQYF
- | TRBJ2-1 | TRBV19 | - | TGTGCCAGTAGTCGAACAGCCTATGAGCAGTTCTTC | CASSRTAYEQFF
TRBD2 | TRBJ2-7 | TRBV7-9 | - | TGTGCCTCACACCTCGGGACTAGCGGGTCGGAGCAGTACTTC | CASHLGTSGSEQYF
- | TRBJ1-5 | TRBV6-1 | - | TGTGCCAGCAGTGTCACGAGCGATCAGCCCCAGCATTTT | CASSVTSDQPQHF
TRBD2 | TRBJ2-4 | TRBV19 | - | TGTGCCACCTGGCGGGGGAACATTCAGTACTTC | CATWRGNIQYF
- | TRBJ2-1 | TRBV5-1 | - | TGCGCCAGCAGCCCAGGCTCCCCGGGAGTATACAATGAGCAGTTCTTC | CASSPGSPGVYNEQFF
- | TRBJ1-1 | TRBV7-7 | once | TGTGCTAGCAGCTTGTCGGTGAACACTGAAGCTTTCTTT | CASSLSVNTEAFF
TRBD1 | TRBJ2-7 | TRBV7-2 | - | TGTGCCAGCAGCCGACAGGGGGCGCCCGGCGAGCAGTACTTC | CASSRQGAPGEQYF
TRBD1 | TRBJ1-2 | TRBV5-8 | - | TGTGCCAGCAGCCCGACAGGGAGGCGCGGTGGCTACACCTTC | CASSPTGRRGGYTF
- | TRBJ1-1 | TRBV5-1 | - | TGCGCCAGCGGCTTGGGGGCGGGAAACACTGAAGCTTTCTTT | CASGLGAGNTEAFF
- | TRBJ2-3 | TRBV7-2 | - | TGTGCCAGCAGCCTCGTTAGCACAGATACGCAGTATTTT | CASSLVSTDTQYF
- | TRBJ1-4 | TRBV5-1 | once | TGCGCCAGCAGCAGGGGGACGGTTAATGAAAAACTGTTTTTT | CASSRGTVNEKLFF
TRBD1 | TRBJ2-5 | TRBV2 | - | TGTGCCAGCAGGACCCGACAGGGGGCTCGGGAGACCCAGTACTTC | CASRTRQGARETQYF